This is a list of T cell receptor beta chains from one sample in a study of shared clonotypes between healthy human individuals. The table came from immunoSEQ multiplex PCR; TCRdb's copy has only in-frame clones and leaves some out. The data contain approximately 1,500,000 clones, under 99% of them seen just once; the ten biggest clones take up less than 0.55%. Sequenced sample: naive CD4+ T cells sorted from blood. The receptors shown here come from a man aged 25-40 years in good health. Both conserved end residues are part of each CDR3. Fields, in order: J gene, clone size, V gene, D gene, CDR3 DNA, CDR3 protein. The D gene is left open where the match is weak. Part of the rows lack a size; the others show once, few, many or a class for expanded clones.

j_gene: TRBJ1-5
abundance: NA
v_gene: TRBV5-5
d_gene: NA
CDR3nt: TGTGCCAGCAGCACGGGGGGGTATCAGCCCCAGCATTTT
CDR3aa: CASSTGGYQPQHF

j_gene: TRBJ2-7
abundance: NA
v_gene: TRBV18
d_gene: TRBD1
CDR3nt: TGTGCCAGCTCACCGAAGGACAGGGGGCGAAACGAGCAGTACTTC
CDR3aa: CASSPKDRGRNEQYF

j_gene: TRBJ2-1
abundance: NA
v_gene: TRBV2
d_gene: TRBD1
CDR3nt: TGTGCCAGCAGACCGGGACAGGGGGACTACAATGAGCAGTTCTTC
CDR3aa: CASRPGQGDYNEQFF

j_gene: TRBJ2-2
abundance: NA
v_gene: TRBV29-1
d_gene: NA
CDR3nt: TGCAGCGTTGTTGTAGGGGCAAGCACCGGGGAGCTGTTTTTT
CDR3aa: CSVVVGASTGELFF

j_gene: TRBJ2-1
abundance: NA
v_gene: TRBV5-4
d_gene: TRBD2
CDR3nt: TGTGCCAGCAGGAATTCGCTAGCGGGGATTCTATACAATGAGCAGTTCTTC
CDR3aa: CASRNSLAGILYNEQFF

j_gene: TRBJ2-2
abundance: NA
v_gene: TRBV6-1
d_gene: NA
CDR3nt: TGTGCCAGCAGTGATTACAACAGGGAGCTGTTTTTT
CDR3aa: CASSDYNRELFF

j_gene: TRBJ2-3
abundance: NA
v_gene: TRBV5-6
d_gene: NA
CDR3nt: TGTGCCAGCAGCTTGGCAGCTAGCACAGATACGCAGTATTTT
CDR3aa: CASSLAASTDTQYF

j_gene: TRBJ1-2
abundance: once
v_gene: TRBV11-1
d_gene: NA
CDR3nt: TGTGCCAGCAGCCCACCGGGCCCCATCGCGGGCTACACCTTC
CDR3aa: CASSPPGPIAGYTF

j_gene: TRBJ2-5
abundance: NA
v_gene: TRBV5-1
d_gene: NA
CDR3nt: TGCGCCAGCAGCTTGGGCGTTCCTAGCGCCCAAGAGACCCAGTACTTC
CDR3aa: CASSLGVPSAQETQYF

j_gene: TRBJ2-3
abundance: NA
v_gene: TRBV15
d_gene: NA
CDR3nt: TGTGCCACCAGCCTAGCGGATACGCAGTATTTT
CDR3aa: CATSLADTQYF

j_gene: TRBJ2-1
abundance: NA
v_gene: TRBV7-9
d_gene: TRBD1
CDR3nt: TGTGCCAGCAGCCCAAGACAGGGTTTCGATGAGCAGTTCTTC
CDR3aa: CASSPRQGFDEQFF

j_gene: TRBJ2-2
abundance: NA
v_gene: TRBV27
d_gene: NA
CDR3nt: TGTGCCAGCAGTTTTATCGGGGAGCTGTTTTTT
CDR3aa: CASSFIGELFF

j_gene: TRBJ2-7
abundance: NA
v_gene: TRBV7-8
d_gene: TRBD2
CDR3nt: TGTGCCAGCAGAGGCGGGAGTTCTACCTACGAGCAGTACTTC
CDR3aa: CASRGGSSTYEQYF

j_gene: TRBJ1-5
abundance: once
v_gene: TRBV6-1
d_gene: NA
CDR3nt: TGTGCCAGCAGTGAACGGGTCCTTGCCAATCAGCCCCAGCATTTT
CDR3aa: CASSERVLANQPQHF

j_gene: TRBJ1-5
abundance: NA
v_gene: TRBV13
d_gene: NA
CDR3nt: TGTGCCAGCAGCGGAGGGACCGGTAGCAATCAGCCCCAGCATTTT
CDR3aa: CASSGGTGSNQPQHF

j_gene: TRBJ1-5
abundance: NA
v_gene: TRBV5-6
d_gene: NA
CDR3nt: TGTGCCAGCAGCTTTGGGTTAAGAGGGCAGCCCCAGCATTTT
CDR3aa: CASSFGLRGQPQHF

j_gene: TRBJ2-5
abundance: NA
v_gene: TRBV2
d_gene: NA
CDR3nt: TGTGCCCCGGGACGGGACCAAGAGACCCAGTACTTC
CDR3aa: CAPGRDQETQYF

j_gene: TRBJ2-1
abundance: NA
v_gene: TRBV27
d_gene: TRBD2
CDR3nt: TGTGCCAGCAGTCACCCCTCCCTCTCTAGCGGGGCGGCGTCGTTTTGGAATGAGCAGTTCTTC
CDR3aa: CASSHPSLSSGAASFWNEQFF

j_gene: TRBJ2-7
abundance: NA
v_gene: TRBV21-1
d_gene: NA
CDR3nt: TGTGCCAGCAGCATGGCGCTGGGCTACGAGCAGTACTTC
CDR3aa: CASSMALGYEQYF

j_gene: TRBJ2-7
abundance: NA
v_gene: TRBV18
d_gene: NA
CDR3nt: TGTGCCAGCTCACTTGGACAGGGAGGGTCCTACGAGCAGTACTTC
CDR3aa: CASSLGQGGSYEQYF

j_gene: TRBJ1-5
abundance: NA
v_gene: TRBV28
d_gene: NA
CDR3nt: TGTGCCAGCAGGGACTTACAGCCCCAGCATTTT
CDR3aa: CASRDLQPQHF

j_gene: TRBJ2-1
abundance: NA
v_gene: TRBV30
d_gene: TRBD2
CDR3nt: TGTGCCTGGAGTGTAGGGCTAGCGGGTGGGAATGAGCAGTTCTTC
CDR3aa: CAWSVGLAGGNEQFF

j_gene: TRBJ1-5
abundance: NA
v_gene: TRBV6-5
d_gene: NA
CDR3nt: TGTGCCAGCAGTTACGGTGGGGGGATGGATCAGCCCCAGCATTTT
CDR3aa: CASSYGGGMDQPQHF

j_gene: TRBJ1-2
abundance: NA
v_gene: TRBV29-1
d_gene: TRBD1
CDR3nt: TGCAGCGTTCTCGTTGGACAGGGTTATGGCTACACCTTC
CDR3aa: CSVLVGQGYGYTF

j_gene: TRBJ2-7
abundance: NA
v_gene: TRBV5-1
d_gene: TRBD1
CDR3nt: TGCGCCAGCAGCTTGGCCTGGGACAGGGGGCCCTACGAGCAGTACTTC
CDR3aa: CASSLAWDRGPYEQYF

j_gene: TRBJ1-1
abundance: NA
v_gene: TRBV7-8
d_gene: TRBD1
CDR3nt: TGTGCCAGCAGCTTAGTACAGGGGGACACTGAAGCTTTCTTT
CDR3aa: CASSLVQGDTEAFF

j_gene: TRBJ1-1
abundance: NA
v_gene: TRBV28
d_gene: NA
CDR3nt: TGTGCCAGCAGTTCAGGGGTCCTGAACACTGAAGCTTTCTTT
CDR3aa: CASSSGVLNTEAFF

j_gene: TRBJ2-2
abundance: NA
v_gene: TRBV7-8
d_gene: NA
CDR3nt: TGTGCCAGCAGCTTAGCGGGAGGAACCGGGGAGCTGTTTTTT
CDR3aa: CASSLAGGTGELFF

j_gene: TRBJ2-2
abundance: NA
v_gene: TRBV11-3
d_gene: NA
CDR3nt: TGTGCCAGCAGGCGACTAGCGAACACCGGGGAGCTGTTTTTT
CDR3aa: CASRRLANTGELFF

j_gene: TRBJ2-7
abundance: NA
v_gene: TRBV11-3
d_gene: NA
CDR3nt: TGTGCCAGCAGCTCCGGGACACACTACGAGCAGTACTTC
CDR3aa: CASSSGTHYEQYF

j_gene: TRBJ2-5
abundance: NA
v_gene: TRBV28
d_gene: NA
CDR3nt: TGTGCCAGCAGTTTCTATCGAGGACAAGAGACCCAGTACTTC
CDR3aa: CASSFYRGQETQYF

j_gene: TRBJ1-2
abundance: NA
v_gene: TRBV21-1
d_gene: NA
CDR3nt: TGTGCCAGCAGCACCAAGGGGGATGGCTACACCTTC
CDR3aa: CASSTKGDGYTF

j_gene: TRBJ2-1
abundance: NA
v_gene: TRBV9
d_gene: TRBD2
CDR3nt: TGTGCCAGCAGCGCCGGGACTAGCGGTAGTTGGTTCTTC
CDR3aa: CASSAGTSGSWFF

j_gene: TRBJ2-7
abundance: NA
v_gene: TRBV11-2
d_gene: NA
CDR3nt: TGTGCCAGCAGCTTAACCAGGCTAAGCTCCTACGAGCAGTACTTC
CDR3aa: CASSLTRLSSYEQYF

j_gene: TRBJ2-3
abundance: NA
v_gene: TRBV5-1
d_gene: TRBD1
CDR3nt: TGCGCCAGCATATCGGGGGACAGGGAGGCCACAGATACGCAGTATTTT
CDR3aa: CASISGDREATDTQYF

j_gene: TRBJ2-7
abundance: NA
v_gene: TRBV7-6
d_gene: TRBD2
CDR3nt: TGTGCCAGCAGCTTAGTTTCCAGGGAGGGCGAGCAGTACTTC
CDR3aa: CASSLVSREGEQYF

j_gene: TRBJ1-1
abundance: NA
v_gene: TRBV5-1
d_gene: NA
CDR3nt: TGCGCCAGCAGCTTGGGAAAGCTGAACACTGAAGCTTTCTTT
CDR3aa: CASSLGKLNTEAFF

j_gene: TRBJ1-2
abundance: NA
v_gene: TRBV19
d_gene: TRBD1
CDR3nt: TGTGCCAGCGGAGCACTACAGGGGTCCTATGGCTACACCTTC
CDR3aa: CASGALQGSYGYTF

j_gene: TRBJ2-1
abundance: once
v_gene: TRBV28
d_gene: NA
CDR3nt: TGTGCCAGCAGTTTAAATAGGCGGCACAATGAGCAGTTCTTC
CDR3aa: CASSLNRRHNEQFF

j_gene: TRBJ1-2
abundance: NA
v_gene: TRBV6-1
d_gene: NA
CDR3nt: TGTGCCAGCAGTGTAGTCCGGCACTTTAACTATGGCTACACCTTC
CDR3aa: CASSVVRHFNYGYTF

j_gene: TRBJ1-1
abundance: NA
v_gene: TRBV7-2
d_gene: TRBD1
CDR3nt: TGTGCCAGCAGCTTACCTATCGGGACAGGGGGGACTGAAGCTTTCTTT
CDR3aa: CASSLPIGTGGTEAFF

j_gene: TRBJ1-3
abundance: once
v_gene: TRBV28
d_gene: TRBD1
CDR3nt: TGTGCCAGCAGTCCTGGTGGACAGGGCTTCTCTGGAAACACCATATATTTT
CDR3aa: CASSPGGQGFSGNTIYF